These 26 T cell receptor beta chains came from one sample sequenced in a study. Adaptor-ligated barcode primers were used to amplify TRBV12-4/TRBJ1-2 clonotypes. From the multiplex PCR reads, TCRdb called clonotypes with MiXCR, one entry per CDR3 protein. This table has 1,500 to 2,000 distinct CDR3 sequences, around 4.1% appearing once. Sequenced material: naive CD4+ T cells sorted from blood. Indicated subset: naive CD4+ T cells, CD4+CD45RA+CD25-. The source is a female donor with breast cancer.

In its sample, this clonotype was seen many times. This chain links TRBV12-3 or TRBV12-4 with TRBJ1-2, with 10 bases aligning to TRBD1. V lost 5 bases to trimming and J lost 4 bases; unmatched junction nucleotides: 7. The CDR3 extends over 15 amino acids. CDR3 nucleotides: TGTGCCAGCAGTCGAGGGGACAGGGGAGGCTATGGCTACACCTTC. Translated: CASSRGDRGGYGYTF.

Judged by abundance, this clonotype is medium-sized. CDR3 sequence (DNA): TGTGCCAGCAGGACCGGAGCCGGCTATGGCTACACCTTC. The encoded protein is CASRTGAGYGYTF. This chain links TRBV12-3 or TRBV12-4 with TRBJ1-2; D is unclear. The CDR3 spans 13 residues. Deletions cut 6 bases from V and 4 bases from J, with 12 bases between.

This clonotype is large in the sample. This CDR3 reads CASSLNDRSTF. DNA for the CDR3: TGTGCCAGCAGTTTAAATGACAGGAGCACCTTC. The chain couples TRBV12-3 or TRBV12-4 to TRBJ1-2; D is possibly TRBD1 (6 bases). Between the trimmed V and J ends, which lost 2 bases and 13 bases, there was a span of 11 bases. This CDR3 has 11 residues.

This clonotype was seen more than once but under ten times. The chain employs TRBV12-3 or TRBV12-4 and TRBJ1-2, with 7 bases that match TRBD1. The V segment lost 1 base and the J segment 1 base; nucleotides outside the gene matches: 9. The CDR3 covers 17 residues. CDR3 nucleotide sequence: TGTGCCAGCAGTTTAGGGACAGGCGCCGAGCTTAACTATGGCTACACCTTC. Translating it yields CASSLGTGAELNYGYTF.

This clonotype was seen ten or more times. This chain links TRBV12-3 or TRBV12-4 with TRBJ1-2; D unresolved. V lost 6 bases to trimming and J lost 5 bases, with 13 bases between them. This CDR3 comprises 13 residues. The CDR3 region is CASRSPGKYGYTF. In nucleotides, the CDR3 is TGTGCCAGCAGATCCCCGGGGAAATATGGCTACACCTTC.

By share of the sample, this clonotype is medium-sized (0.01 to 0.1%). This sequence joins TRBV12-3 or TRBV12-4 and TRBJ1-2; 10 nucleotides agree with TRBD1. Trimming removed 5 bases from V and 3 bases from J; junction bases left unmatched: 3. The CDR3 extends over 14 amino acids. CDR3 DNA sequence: TGTGCCAGCAGTCCGGGACAGGGGTACTATGGCTACACCTTC. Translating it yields CASSPGQGYYGYTF.

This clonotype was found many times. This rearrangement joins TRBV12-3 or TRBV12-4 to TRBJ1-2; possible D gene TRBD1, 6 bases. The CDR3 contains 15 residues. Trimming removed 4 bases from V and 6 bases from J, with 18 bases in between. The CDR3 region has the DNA TGTGCCAGCAGTTCGGGACAATCCGTCTCAAATGGCTACACCTTC. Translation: CASSSGQSVSNGYTF.

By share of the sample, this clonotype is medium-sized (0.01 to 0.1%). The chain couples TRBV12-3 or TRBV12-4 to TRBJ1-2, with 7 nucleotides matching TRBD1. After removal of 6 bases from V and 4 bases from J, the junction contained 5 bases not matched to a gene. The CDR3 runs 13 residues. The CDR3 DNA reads TGTGCCAGCAGCACGGACAGGTTCTATGGCTACACCTTC. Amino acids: CASSTDRFYGYTF.

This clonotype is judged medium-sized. CDR3 DNA sequence: TGTGCCAGCAGTTTAGCATCTGGGGTGAGGGGCTACACCTTC. This sequence encodes CASSLASGVRGYTF. The genes are TRBV12-3 or TRBV12-4 and TRBJ1-2; D gene ambiguous. The CDR3 runs 14 residues. Trimming took 0 bases from V and 8 from J, leaving 13 bases between them.

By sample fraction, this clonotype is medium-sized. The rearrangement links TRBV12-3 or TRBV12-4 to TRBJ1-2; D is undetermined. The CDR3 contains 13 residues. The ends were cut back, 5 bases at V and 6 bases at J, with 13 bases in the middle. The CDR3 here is CASSPSYGDGYTF. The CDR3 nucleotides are TGTGCCAGCAGTCCGTCTTACGGCGATGGCTACACCTTC.

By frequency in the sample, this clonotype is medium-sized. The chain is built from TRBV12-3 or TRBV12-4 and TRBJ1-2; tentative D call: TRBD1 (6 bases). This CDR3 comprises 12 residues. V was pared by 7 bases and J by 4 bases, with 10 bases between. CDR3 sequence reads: CASIKQGYGYTF. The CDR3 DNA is TGTGCCAGCATCAAACAGGGCTATGGCTACACCTTC.

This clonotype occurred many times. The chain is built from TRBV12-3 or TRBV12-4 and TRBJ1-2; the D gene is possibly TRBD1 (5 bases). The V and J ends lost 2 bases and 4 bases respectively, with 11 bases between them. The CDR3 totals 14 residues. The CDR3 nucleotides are TGTGCCAGCAGTTTACAGGCAGGGATCTATGGCTACACCTTC. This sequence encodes CASSLQAGIYGYTF.

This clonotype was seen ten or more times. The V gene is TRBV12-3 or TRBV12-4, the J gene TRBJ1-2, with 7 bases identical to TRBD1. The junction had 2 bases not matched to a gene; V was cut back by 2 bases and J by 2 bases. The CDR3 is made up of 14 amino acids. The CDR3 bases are TGTGCCAGCAGTTTATACAGGGGAAACTATGGCTACACCTTC. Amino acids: CASSLYRGNYGYTF.

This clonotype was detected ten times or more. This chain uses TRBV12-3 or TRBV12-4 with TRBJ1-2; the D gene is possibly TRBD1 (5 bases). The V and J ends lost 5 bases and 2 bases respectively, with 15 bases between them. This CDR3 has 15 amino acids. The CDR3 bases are TGTGCCAGCAGTCCCAGGAGGGGACCCAACTATGGCTACACCTTC. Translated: CASSPRRGPNYGYTF.

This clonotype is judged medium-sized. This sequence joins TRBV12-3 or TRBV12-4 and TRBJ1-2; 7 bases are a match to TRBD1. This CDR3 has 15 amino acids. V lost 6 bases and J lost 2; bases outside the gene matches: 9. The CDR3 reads CASSSDRQGNYGYTF. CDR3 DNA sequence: TGTGCCAGCAGCTCGGACAGACAGGGCAACTATGGCTACACCTTC.

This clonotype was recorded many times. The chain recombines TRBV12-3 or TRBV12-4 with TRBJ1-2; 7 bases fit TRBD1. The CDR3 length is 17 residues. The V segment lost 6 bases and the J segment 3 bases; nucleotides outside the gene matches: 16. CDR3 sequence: CASSHGTVGGTYYGYTF. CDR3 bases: TGTGCCAGCAGCCACGGGACAGTCGGAGGCACTTACTATGGCTACACCTTC.

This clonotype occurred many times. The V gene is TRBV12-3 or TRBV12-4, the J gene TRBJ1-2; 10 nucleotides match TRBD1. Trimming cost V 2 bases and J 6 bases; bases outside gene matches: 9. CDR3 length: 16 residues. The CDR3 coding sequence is TGTGCCAGCAGTTTATACCCGGGACAGGGGAAAGATGGCTACACCTTC. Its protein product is CASSLYPGQGKDGYTF.

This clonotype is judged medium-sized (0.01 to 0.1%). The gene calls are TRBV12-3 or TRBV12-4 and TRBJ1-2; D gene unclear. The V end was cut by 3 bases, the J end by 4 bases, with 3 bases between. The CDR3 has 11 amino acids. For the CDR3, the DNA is TGTGCCAGCAGTTTCAGCTATGGCTACACCTTC. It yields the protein CASSFSYGYTF.

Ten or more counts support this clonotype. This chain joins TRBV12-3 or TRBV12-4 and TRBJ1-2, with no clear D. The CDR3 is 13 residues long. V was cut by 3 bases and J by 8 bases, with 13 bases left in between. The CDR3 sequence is CASSLSQSVGYTF. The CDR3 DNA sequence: TGTGCCAGCAGTTTGTCGCAGTCCGTCGGCTACACCTTC.

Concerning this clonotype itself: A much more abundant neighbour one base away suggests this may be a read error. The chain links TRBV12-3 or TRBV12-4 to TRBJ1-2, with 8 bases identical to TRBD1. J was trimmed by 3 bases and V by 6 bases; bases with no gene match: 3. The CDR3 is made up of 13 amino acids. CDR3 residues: CASSAGQDYGYTF. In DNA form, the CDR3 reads TGTGCCAGCAGCGCGGGACAGGACTATGGCTACACCTTC.

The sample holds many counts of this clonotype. CDR3: CASSRDAAGYTF. Written as DNA, the CDR3 is TGTGCCAGCAGTCGGGACGCGGCTGGCTACACCTTC. The chain recombines TRBV12-3 or TRBV12-4 with TRBJ1-2; weak D call: TRBD1 (5 bases). The V and J ends lost 5 bases and 7 bases respectively, with 11 bases between them. The CDR3 consists of 12 residues.

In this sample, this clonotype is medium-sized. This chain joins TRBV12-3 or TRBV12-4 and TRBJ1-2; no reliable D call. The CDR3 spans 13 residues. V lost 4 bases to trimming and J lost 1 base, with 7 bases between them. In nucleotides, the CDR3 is TGTGCCAGCAGTTGGGAGATTAACTATGGCTACACCTTC. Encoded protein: CASSWEINYGYTF.

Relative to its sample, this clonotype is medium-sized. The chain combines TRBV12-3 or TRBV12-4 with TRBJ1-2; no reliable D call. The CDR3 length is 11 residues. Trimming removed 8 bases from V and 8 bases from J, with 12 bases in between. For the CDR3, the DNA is TGTGCCAGCCGGGGTGTCCCCGGCTACACCTTC. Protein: CASRGVPGYTF.

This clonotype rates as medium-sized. The CDR3: CASSPDGNKRGYTF. Written as DNA, the CDR3 is TGTGCCAGCAGTCCGGACGGGAACAAACGTGGCTACACCTTC. This chain joins TRBV12-3 or TRBV12-4 and TRBJ1-2; D call uncertain. The CDR3 is 14 amino acids. V lost 5 bases, J lost 7 bases, and 17 bases lay in between.

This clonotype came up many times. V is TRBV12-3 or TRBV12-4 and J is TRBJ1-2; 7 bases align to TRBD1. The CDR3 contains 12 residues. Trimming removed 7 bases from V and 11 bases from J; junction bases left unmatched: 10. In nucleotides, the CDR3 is TGTGCCAGCACCGCCAGGACAGGTTCTTACACCTTC. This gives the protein CASTARTGSYTF.

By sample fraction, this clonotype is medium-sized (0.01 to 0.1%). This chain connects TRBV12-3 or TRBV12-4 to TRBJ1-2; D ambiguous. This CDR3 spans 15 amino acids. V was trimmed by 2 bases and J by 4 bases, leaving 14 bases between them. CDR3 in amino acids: CASSLTDRYLYGYTF. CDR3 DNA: TGTGCCAGCAGTTTAACGGACCGGTACCTCTATGGCTACACCTTC.